This T cell receptor beta chain was obtained from a study of shared clonotypes between healthy human individuals. Several immunoSEQ plates held equal portions of the genomic DNA taken from each subset. This table comes from immunoSEQ multiplex PCR, and its TCRdb copy is limited to in-frame clones, with some not included. This table has around 700,000 clones, about three quarters appearing once. Comments on this clone: Other nucleotide sequences in the sample specify the same CDR3.

Trimming removed 2 bases at V and 4 bases at J, with 4 bases between. Germline V gives CDR1 SGHNT, CDR2 YYREEE (reference sequence). The length of the CDR3 is 12 residues. The receptor's source is a woman aged 30 to 39 in good health. Sequencing was performed on memory CD4+ T cells sorted from blood. Subset meaning: CD45RA-negative fraction. This rearrangement joins TRBV5-4 to TRBJ1-3, with D uncertain. The CDR3 sequence is CASSFSGNTIYF. In nucleotides, the CDR3 is TGTGCCAGCAGCTTTTCCGGAAACACCATATATTTT.